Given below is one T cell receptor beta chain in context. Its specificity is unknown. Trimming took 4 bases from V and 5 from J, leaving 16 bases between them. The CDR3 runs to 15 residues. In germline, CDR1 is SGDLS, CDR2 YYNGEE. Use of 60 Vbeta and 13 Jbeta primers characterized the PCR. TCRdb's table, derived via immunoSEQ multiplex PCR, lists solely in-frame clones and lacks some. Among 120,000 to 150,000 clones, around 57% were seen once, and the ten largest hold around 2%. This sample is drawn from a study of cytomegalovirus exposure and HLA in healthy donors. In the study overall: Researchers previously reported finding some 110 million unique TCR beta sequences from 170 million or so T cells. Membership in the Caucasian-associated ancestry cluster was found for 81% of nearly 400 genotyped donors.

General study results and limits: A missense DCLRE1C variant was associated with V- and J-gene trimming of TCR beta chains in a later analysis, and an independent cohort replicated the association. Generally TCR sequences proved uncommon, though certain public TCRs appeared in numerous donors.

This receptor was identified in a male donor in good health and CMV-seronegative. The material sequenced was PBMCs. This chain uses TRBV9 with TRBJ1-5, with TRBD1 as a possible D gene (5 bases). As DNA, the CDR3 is TGTGCCAGCAGCCCGGGCGGGGTAGGGGATCAGCCCCAGCATTTT. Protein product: CASSPGGVGDQPQHF.